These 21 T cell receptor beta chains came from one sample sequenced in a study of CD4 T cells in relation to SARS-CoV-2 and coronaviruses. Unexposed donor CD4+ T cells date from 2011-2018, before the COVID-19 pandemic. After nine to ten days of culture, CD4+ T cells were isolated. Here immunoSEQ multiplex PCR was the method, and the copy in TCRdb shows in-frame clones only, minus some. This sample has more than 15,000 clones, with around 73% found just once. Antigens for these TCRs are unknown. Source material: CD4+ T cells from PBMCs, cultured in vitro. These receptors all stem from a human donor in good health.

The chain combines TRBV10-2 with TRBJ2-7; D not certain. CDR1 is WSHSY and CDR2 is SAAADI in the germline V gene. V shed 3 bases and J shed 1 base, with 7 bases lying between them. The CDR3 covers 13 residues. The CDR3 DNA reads TGCGCCAGCAGTGACCTTCCTTCCTACGAGCAGTACTTC. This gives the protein CASSDLPSYEQYF.

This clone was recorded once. This CDR3 is CASSSRWTGIAGELFF. The DNA for the CDR3 is TGCGCCAGCAGCTCAAGATGGACAGGGATCGCCGGGGAGCTGTTTTTT. The rearrangement joins TRBV5-1 to TRBJ2-2, with TRBD1 identical over 8 bases. The junction had 10 bases not matched to a gene; V was cut back by 3 bases and J by 6 bases. There are 16 residues in the CDR3. The V gene's germline CDR1 is SGHRS and CDR2 YFSETQ.

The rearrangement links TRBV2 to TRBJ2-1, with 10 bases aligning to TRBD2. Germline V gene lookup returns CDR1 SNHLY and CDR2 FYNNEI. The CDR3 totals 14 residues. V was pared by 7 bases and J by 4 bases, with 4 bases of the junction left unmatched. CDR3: CASKSSGGYNEQFF. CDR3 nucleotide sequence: TGTGCCAGCAAGTCTAGCGGGGGTTACAATGAGCAGTTCTTC.

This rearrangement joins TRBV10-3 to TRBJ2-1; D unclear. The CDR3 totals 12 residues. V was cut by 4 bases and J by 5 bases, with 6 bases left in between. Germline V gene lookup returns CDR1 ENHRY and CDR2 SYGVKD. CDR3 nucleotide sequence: TGTGCCATCAGTGGGGTAAACAATGAGCAGTTCTTC. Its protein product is CAISGVNNEQFF.

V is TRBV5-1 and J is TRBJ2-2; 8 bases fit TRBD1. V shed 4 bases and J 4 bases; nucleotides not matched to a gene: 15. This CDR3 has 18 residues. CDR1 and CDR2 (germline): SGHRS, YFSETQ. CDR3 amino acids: CASSHRTGTNLATGELFF. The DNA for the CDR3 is TGCGCCAGCAGCCACCGGACAGGGACAAACTTGGCCACCGGGGAGCTGTTTTTT.

The DNA for the CDR3 is TGTGCCACCATTGGTTCGGGGGGGGAACTCTCCTATAATTCACCCCTCCACTTT. It codes for CATIGSGGELSYNSPLHF. The chain carries TRBV24-1 and TRBJ1-6; TRBD1 is a possible D gene (5 bases). V was cut by 8 bases and J by 0 bases, with 19 bases left in between. The CDR3 totals 18 residues. CDR1 and CDR2 (germline): KGHDR, SFDVKD.

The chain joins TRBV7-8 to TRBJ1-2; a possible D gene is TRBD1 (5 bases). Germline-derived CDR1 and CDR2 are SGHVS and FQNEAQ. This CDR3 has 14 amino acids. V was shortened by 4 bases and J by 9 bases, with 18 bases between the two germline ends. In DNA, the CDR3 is TGTGCCAGCAGCTCCCAAGGGGACTTAAAGCGCTACACCTTC. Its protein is CASSSQGDLKRYTF.

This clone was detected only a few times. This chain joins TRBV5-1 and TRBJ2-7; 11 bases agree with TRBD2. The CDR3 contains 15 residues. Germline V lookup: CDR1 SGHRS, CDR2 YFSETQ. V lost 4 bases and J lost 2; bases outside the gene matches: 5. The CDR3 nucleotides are TGCGCCAGCAGCCCGACTAGCGGGGCTACCTACGAGCAGTACTTC. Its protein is CASSPTSGATYEQYF.

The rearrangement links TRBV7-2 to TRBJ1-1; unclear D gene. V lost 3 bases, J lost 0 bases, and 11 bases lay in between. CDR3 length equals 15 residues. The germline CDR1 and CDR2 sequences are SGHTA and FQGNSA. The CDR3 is CASSFSGTLNTEAFF. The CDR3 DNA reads TGTGCCAGCAGCTTTTCAGGAACTCTGAACACTGAAGCTTTCTTT. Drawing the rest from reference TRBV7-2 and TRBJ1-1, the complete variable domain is GAGVSQSPSNKVTEKGKDVELRCDPISGHTALYWYRQSLGQGLEFLIYFQGNSAPDKSGLPSDRFSAERTGGSVSTLTIQRTQQEDSAVYLCASSFSGTLNTEAFFGQGTRLTVV.

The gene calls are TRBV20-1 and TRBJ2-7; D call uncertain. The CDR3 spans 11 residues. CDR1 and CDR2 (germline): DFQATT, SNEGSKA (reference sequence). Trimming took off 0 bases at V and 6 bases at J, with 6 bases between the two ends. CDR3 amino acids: CSAREPPEQYF. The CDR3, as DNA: TGCAGTGCTAGAGAGCCGCCCGAGCAGTACTTC.

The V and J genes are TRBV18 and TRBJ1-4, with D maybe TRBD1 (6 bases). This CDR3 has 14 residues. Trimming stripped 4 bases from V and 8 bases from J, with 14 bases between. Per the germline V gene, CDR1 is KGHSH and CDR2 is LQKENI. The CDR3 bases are TGTGCCAGCTCACTCAGGGGTTTACGGGAAAAACTGTTTTTT. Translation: CASSLRGLREKLFF.

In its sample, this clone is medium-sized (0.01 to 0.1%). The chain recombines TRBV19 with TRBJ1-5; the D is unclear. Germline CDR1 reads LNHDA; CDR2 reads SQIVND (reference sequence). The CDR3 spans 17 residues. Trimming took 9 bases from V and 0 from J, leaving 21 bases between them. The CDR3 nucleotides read TGTGCCAGCAGTCCTGATGGCAGCAAATATAGCAATCAGCCCCAGCATTTT. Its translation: CASSPDGSKYSNQPQHF.

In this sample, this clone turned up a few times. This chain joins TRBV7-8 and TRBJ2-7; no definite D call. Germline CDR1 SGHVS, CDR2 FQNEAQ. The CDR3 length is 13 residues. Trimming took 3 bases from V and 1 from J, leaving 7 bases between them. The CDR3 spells CASSFFGSYEQYF. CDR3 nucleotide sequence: TGTGCCAGCAGCTTTTTCGGTTCCTACGAGCAGTACTTC.

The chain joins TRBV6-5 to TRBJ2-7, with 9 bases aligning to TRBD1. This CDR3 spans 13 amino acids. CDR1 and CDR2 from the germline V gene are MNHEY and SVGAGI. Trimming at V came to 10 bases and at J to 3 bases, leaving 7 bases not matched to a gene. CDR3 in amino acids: CATGGDRVYEQYF. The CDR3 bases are TGTGCCACTGGTGGGGACAGGGTCTACGAGCAGTACTTC.

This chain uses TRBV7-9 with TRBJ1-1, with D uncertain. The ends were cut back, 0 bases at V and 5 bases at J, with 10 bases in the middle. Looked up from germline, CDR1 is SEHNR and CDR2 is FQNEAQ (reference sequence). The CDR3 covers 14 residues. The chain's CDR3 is CASSLAAGKTEAFF. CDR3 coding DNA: TGTGCCAGCAGCTTAGCGGCAGGAAAGACTGAAGCTTTCTTT.

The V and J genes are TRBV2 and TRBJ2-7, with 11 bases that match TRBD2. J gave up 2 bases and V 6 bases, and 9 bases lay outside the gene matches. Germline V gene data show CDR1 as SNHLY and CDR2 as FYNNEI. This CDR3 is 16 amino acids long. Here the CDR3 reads CASRALAGEGAYEQYF. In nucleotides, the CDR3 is TGTGCCAGCAGGGCACTAGCGGGAGAGGGGGCCTACGAGCAGTACTTC.

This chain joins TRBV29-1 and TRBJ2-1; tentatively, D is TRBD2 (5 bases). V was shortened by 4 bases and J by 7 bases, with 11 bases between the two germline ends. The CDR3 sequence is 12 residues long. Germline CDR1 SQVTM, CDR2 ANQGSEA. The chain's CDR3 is CSVAEGLNEQFF. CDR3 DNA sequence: TGCAGCGTTGCTGAGGGCCTGAATGAGCAGTTCTTC.

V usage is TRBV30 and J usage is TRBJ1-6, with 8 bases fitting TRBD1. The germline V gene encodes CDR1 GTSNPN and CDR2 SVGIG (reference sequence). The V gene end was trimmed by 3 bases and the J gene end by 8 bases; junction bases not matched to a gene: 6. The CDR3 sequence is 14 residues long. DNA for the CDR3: TGTGCCTGGAGAAGACAGGGGTCGTATTCACCCCTCCACTTT. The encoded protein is CAWRRQGSYSPLHF.

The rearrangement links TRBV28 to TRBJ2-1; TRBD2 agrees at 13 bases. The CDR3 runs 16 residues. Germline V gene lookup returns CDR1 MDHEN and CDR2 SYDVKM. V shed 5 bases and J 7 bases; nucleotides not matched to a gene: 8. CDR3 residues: CASSPMTSGRWNEQFF. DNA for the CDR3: TGTGCCAGCAGTCCAATGACTAGCGGGAGGTGGAATGAGCAGTTCTTC.

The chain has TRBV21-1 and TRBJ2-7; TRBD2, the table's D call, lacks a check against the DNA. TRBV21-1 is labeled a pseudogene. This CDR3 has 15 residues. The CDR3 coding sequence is TGTGCCAGCAGCAAACGTCAGCGGGACCTCTACGAGCAGTACTTC. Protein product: CASSKRQRDLYEQYF.

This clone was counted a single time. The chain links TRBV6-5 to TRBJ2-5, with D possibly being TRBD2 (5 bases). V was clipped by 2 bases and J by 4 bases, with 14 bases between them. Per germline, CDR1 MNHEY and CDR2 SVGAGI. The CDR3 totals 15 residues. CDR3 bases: TGTGCCAGCAGTTACACAGCCGGGGTGGGAGAGACCCAGTACTTC. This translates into CASSYTAGVGETQYF.